The 3 T cell receptor beta chains given below trace back to one sample, sequenced in a study of OX40 agonist ivuxolimab in advanced cancers. Repertoires were generated with immunoSEQ multiplex PCR, while TCRdb's copy carries only in-frame clones and drops some. Among about 27,000 clones listed, about 87% were seen once. The specimen was CD4+ or CD8+ T cells sorted from blood, collected in a trial of the OX40 agonist ivuxolimab. Every receptor here comes from an adult with an advanced solid tumor such as melanoma, head and neck, liver or kidney cancer.

The V call is TRBV7-9, the J call TRBJ1-2; D not resolved. The CDR3 extends over 12 amino acids. Trimming pared 10 bases from V and 3 bases from J, leaving 12 bases between. CDR1 is SEHNR and CDR2 is FQNEAQ in the germline V gene (reference sequence). CDR3 amino acids: CAITREDYGYTF. The CDR3 DNA is TGTGCCATCACGAGGGAGGACTATGGCTACACCTTC.

The chain carries TRBV27 and TRBJ2-5; possible D gene TRBD1, 6 bases. The length of the CDR3 is 15 residues. Trimming pared 3 bases from V and 5 bases from J, leaving 16 bases between. Germline lookup yields CDR1 MNHEY and CDR2 SMNVEV (reference sequence). This CDR3 is CASSFGGRQGETQYF. CDR3 in DNA: TGTGCCAGCAGTTTTGGAGGTCGTCAGGGGGAGACCCAGTACTTC.

The CDR3 DNA reads as TGTGCCAGTCAAGGGGGCCTGAGTTACGAGCAGTACTTC. Protein product: CASQGGLSYEQYF. The V gene is TRBV7-9, the J gene TRBJ2-7; TRBD1 aligns across 7 bases. This CDR3 is built from 13 residues. Per germline, CDR1 SEHNR and CDR2 FQNEAQ (reference sequence). The ends lost 9 bases at V and 4 bases at J; junction bases unmatched: 9. Looking up the rest from reference TRBV7-9 and TRBJ2-7 gives the full variable domain: DTGVSQNPRHKITKRGQNVTFRCDPISEHNRLYWYRQTLGQGPEFLTYFQNEAQLEKSRLLSDRFSAERPKGSFSTLEIQRTEQGDSAMYLCASQGGLSYEQYFGPGTRLTVT.